This TCR beta chain was documented in a study of blood T cell repertoires in COVID-19. The study drew participants aged about 18 to 89 years from 20 to 30 US areas. Method: immunoSEQ multiplex PCR; TCRdb's copy keeps in-frame clones and lacks some. Here the sample spans roughly 230,000 clones, approximately 84% being singletons. The germline V gene has CDR1 SGHAT and CDR2 FQDESV (reference sequence). The CDR3 consists of 14 residues. Trimming pared 1 base from V and 4 bases from J, leaving 10 bases between. The source is a woman aged 45 to 65 who had been exposed to COVID-19. V usage is TRBV11-1 and J usage is TRBJ1-2; TRBD1 might be the D (5 bases). The sequenced sample was PBMCs or T cells enriched from blood (not recorded which). The CDR3 DNA follows: TGTGCCAGCAGCTTAGGCCAGGGAAGCTATGGCTACACCTTC. Its protein is CASSLGQGSYGYTF.